This TCR beta chain was sequenced during a study of metastatic and nonmetastatic thyroid tumors. V lost 1 base and J lost 4, with 11 bases in between. CDR1 SGHTA and CDR2 FQGNSA come from the germline V gene. The CDR3 sequence is 14 residues long. All patients reached thyroid surgery having received no treatment beforehand. TCRdb ran MiXCR on the PCR reads. The data show about 40,000 clones, with 9.5% to 12% seen just once and less than 25% held by the top ten. This clone has a count of ten or more. The chain joins TRBV7-2 to TRBJ2-7; the D is unclear. What was sequenced was blood. The origin of this receptor is a female donor with papillary thyroid cancer or a benign thyroid nodule (not recorded which). Some clones in this sample may be carry-over from other donors' samples. This CDR3 is CASSLEQYAYEQYF. As DNA, the CDR3 is TGTGCCAGCAGCTTAGAACAGTACGCTTACGAGCAGTACTTC. The variable domain in full, completed from reference TRBV7-2 and TRBJ2-7, reads GAGVSQSPSNKVTEKGKDVELRCDPISGHTALYWYRQSLGQGLEFLIYFQGNSAPDKSGLPSDRFSAERTGGSVSTLTIQRTQQEDSAVYLCASSLEQYAYEQYFGPGTRLTVT.